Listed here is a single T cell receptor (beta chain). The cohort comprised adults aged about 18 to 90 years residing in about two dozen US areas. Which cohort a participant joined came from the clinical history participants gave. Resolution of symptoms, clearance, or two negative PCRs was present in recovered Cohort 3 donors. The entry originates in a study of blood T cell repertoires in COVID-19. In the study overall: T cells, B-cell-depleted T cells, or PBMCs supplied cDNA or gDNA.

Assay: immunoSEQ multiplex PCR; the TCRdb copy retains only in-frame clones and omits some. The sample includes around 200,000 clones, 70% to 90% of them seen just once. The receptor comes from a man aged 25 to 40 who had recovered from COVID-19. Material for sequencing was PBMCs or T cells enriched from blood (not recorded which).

The CDR3 nucleotides are TGCGCCAGCAGTGGACAGGGGGCGGGTGATGGCTACACCTTC. It translates to CASSGQGAGDGYTF. This chain links TRBV10-2 with TRBJ1-2, with 10 bases fitting TRBD1. V shed 4 bases, J shed 6 bases, and the junction held 5 bases outside the gene matches. This CDR3 is 14 amino acids long. Germline V gene data show CDR1 as WSHSY and CDR2 as SAAADI.